A single T cell receptor beta chain is shown here with its context. Its antigen is unidentified. Naive CD8 cells lacked CD45RO and underwent positive selection for CCR7, leaving out terminally differentiated effector memory CD45RA+ cells. Assay: immunoSEQ multiplex PCR; the TCRdb copy retains only in-frame clones and omits some. This table holds roughly 1,800,000 clones, about 95% found once. The data were obtained in a study of shared clonotypes between healthy human individuals. Study information: A donor's plate count was three for CD4 naive and three for CD4 memory; CD8 naive had two and CD8 memory one.

Study-wide points: Clonotype sharing among donors was expected to depend on sequencing depth. Among non-shared clonotypes, generation probabilities were lower than among those shared by all four donors.

CDR1 is SGDLS and CDR2 is YYNGEE in the germline V gene. The CDR3 sequence is 16 residues long. The V segment lost 4 bases and the J segment 5 bases; nucleotides outside the gene matches: 13. J is TRBJ2-7 and V is TRBV9, with 9 bases identical to TRBD2. This sequence was found in a man aged 18 to 29 in good health. Input material: naive CD8+ T cells sorted from blood. The CDR3 nucleotides are TGTGCCAGCAGCCCTGGGGCGGGAGGGAAAAGCGACGAGCAGTACTTC. The encoded protein is CASSPGAGGKSDEQYF.